This is a list of T cell receptor beta chains from one sample in a study of PD-1 blockade in classical Hodgkin lymphoma. Here immunoSEQ multiplex PCR was the method, and the copy in TCRdb shows in-frame clones only, minus some. The sample holds approximately 44,000 clones, approximately 64% seen once. Sequenced here: peripheral blood mononuclear cells (PBMCs), sampled at baseline. Receptors originate from a human donor with classical Hodgkin lymphoma. The CDR3 runs from the conserved cysteine through the conserved F or W. Each record gives: D gene, clone size, J gene, V gene, CDR3 DNA, CDR3 protein. A D gene is named only where the DNA matches it firmly. Size tells how often a clone was seen (once, few, many) or the class of an expanded clone, and some rows leave it out.

D: TRBD2; size: -; J: TRBJ2-1; V: TRBV28; DNA: TGTGCCAGCAGTTTAGCTAGCGGGAGGGTCAATGAGCAGTTCTTC; CDR3: CASSLASGRVNEQFF
D: -; size: -; J: TRBJ1-1; V: TRBV28; DNA: TGTGCCAGCAGTGAAGACATCCGCTTCGCTGAAGCTTTCTTT; CDR3: CASSEDIRFAEAFF
D: -; size: few; J: TRBJ2-7; V: TRBV7-9; DNA: TGTGCCAGCAGCTTAGACGGAATTGAGCAGTACTTC; CDR3: CASSLDGIEQYF
D: TRBD1; size: -; J: TRBJ1-5; V: TRBV27; DNA: TGTGCCAGCAGTCCGGACAGGGGTGATCAGCCCCAGCATTTT; CDR3: CASSPDRGDQPQHF
D: -; size: -; J: TRBJ1-2; V: TRBV19; DNA: TGTGCCAGTAGTATAGATAACAGGGAGAGCTATGGCTACACCTTC; CDR3: CASSIDNRESYGYTF
D: -; size: few; J: TRBJ2-1; V: TRBV9; DNA: TGTGCCAGCAGCCCAGGACAGTACGACTACAATGAGCAGTTCTTC; CDR3: CASSPGQYDYNEQFF
D: TRBD1; size: -; J: TRBJ2-7; V: TRBV19; DNA: TGTGCCAGTAGTCACCCGGGACAGGGGGCTAACGAGCAGTACTTC; CDR3: CASSHPGQGANEQYF
D: -; size: -; J: TRBJ2-3; V: TRBV7-3; DNA: TGTGCCAGCAGCCAGGGACCAGATACGCAGTATTTT; CDR3: CASSQGPDTQYF
D: TRBD1; size: -; J: TRBJ1-5; V: TRBV30; DNA: TGTGCCTGGAGTGTACGGACAGGAGGAGGACAGCCCCAGCATTTT; CDR3: CAWSVRTGGGQPQHF
D: -; size: -; J: TRBJ2-3; V: TRBV2; DNA: TGTGCCATCCAACTAGCCGGAGCGGTAGATACGCAGTATTTT; CDR3: CAIQLAGAVDTQYF
D: -; size: -; J: TRBJ2-7; V: TRBV10-3; DNA: TGTGCCATCAAAATGGGGGACGACGGTTTCTACGAGCAGTACTTC; CDR3: CAIKMGDDGFYEQYF
D: TRBD2; size: -; J: TRBJ2-1; V: TRBV9; DNA: TGTGCCAGCAGCGTTGCAGAGACTAGCGGGAGGTACAATGAGCAGTTCTTC; CDR3: CASSVAETSGRYNEQFF
D: -; size: -; J: TRBJ1-6; V: TRBV19; DNA: TGTGCCAGTACCCTCGAGGGTAAAGGAGGATCACCCCTCCACTTT; CDR3: CASTLEGKGGSPLHF
D: -; size: few; J: TRBJ2-1; V: TRBV28; DNA: TGTGCCAGCACGAATGCAGGCAAAGTTGAGCAGTTCTTC; CDR3: CASTNAGKVEQFF
D: -; size: -; J: TRBJ2-1; V: TRBV18; DNA: TGTGCCAGCTCACCGAGGGGGGATCCCTACAATGAGCAGTTCTTC; CDR3: CASSPRGDPYNEQFF
D: -; size: -; J: TRBJ2-2; V: TRBV5-4; DNA: TGTGCCAGCAGCTTGGAGGCGTCTTACACCGGGGAGCTGTTTTTT; CDR3: CASSLEASYTGELFF
D: -; size: -; J: TRBJ2-5; V: TRBV6-6; DNA: TGTGCCAGCAGTTACTCCGGAGGGAGAGGGGAGACCCAGTACTTC; CDR3: CASSYSGGRGETQYF
D: -; size: -; J: TRBJ2-7; V: TRBV11-2; DNA: TGTGCCAGCAGCTTATCCGGCAGCTACGAGCAGTACTTC; CDR3: CASSLSGSYEQYF
D: -; size: -; J: TRBJ1-3; V: TRBV6-6; DNA: TGTGCCAGCAGTTACTCGAACGGGCCAGCGGTGGACACCATATATTTT; CDR3: CASSYSNGPAVDTIYF
D: -; size: few; J: TRBJ1-2; V: TRBV19; DNA: TGTGCCAGTAGTATAAGGAGGGATGGCTACACCTTC; CDR3: CASSIRRDGYTF
D: -; size: -; J: TRBJ2-7; V: TRBV5-1; DNA: TGCGCCAGCAGTCATGGGGTCGAGCAGTACTTC; CDR3: CASSHGVEQYF
D: TRBD1; size: -; J: TRBJ2-1; V: TRBV7-3; DNA: TGTGCCAGCAGCTTAAATACCGGGACAGGGGCCGAGCAGTTCTTC; CDR3: CASSLNTGTGAEQFF
D: -; size: -; J: TRBJ2-7; V: TRBV29-1; DNA: TGCAGCGCCCAGACAGGCGAGCAGTACTTC; CDR3: CSAQTGEQYF
D: -; size: few; J: TRBJ1-1; V: TRBV7-6; DNA: TGTGCCAGCAGCCAGATGTTTGAGACTGAAGCTTTCTTT; CDR3: CASSQMFETEAFF
D: -; size: -; J: TRBJ2-7; V: TRBV27; DNA: TGTGCCAGCAGTGCTCAGGGGTGGGGAAACGAGCAGTACTTC; CDR3: CASSAQGWGNEQYF
D: -; size: once; J: TRBJ2-5; V: TRBV19; DNA: TGTGCCAGTAGTATAACGGGAAGCGAGACCCAGTACTTC; CDR3: CASSITGSETQYF
D: TRBD2; size: -; J: TRBJ2-5; V: TRBV27; DNA: TGTGCCAGCAGTCCCCACCAAACGGGAGGGCAACCAGGGGCAGAGACCCAGTACTTC; CDR3: CASSPHQTGGQPGAETQYF
D: TRBD1; size: once; J: TRBJ2-3; V: TRBV7-7; DNA: TGTGCTAGCAGCTCCGGGACAGGGAATACGCAGTATTTT; CDR3: CASSSGTGNTQYF
D: -; size: few; J: TRBJ1-4; V: TRBV28; DNA: TGTGCCAGCAGCCTACCTCCCCCAGGGAATGGCGATGAAAAACTGTTTTTT; CDR3: CASSLPPPGNGDEKLFF
D: -; size: -; J: TRBJ2-6; V: TRBV7-6; DNA: TGTGCCAGCAGCGAAGAGGGGGGCTCTGGGGCCAACGTCCTGACTTTC; CDR3: CASSEEGGSGANVLTF
D: -; size: -; J: TRBJ2-6; V: TRBV7-6; DNA: TGTGCCAGCAGGGAAGAAACGGGAGGGGCCAACGTCCTGACTTTC; CDR3: CASREETGGANVLTF
D: -; size: few; J: TRBJ2-7; V: TRBV29-1; DNA: TGCAGCGTCATGGGGCTAGAGGGCCACATCTACGAGCAGTACTTC; CDR3: CSVMGLEGHIYEQYF
D: -; size: -; J: TRBJ1-4; V: TRBV7-6; DNA: TGTGCCAGCAGCGGGAGTCAGGGGATCGGTGAAAAACTGTTTTTT; CDR3: CASSGSQGIGEKLFF
D: TRBD1; size: -; J: TRBJ1-1; V: TRBV7-6; DNA: TGTGCCAGCAGCTCGGGACAGGGAAACACTGAAGCTTTCTTT; CDR3: CASSSGQGNTEAFF
D: -; size: once; J: TRBJ2-5; V: TRBV18; DNA: TGTGCCAGCTCACCACCGGGGGTTTACCAAGAGACCCAGTACTTC; CDR3: CASSPPGVYQETQYF
D: -; size: -; J: TRBJ2-7; V: TRBV6-5; DNA: TGTGCCAGCAGTACCCAATTCCCGGTGGGCGAGCAGTACTTC; CDR3: CASSTQFPVGEQYF
D: -; size: -; J: TRBJ2-3; V: TRBV7-9; DNA: TGTGCCAGCAGAGGGGACATACGGTACACAGATACGCAGTATTTT; CDR3: CASRGDIRYTDTQYF
D: -; size: -; J: TRBJ2-5; V: TRBV29-1; DNA: TGCAGCGGAATTCGAGCGGAGACCCAGTACTTC; CDR3: CSGIRAETQYF
D: TRBD2; size: -; J: TRBJ2-1; V: TRBV4-1; DNA: TGCGCCAGCAGCCAACTAGGGACGGGGGGGCACAATGAGCAGTTCTTC; CDR3: CASSQLGTGGHNEQFF
D: TRBD1; size: -; J: TRBJ2-1; V: TRBV6-1; DNA: TGTGCCAGCAGTGACCGTTTACAGGGGTGGGGGTTCTTC; CDR3: CASSDRLQGWGFF
D: -; size: -; J: TRBJ1-2; V: TRBV6-1; DNA: TGTGCCAGCAGTTCTTGGGGGGGGTATGGCTACACCTTC; CDR3: CASSSWGGYGYTF
D: -; size: -; J: TRBJ1-4; V: TRBV7-9; DNA: TGTGCCAGCAGCCTTGACAGCCTAGGGGAAAAACTGTTTTTT; CDR3: CASSLDSLGEKLFF
D: TRBD1; size: few; J: TRBJ1-2; V: TRBV29-1; DNA: TGCAGCGTAGGTGAGCCCGGGACAGAATATGGCTACACCTTC; CDR3: CSVGEPGTEYGYTF
D: -; size: -; J: TRBJ1-3; V: TRBV5-4; DNA: TGTGCCAGCAGCCCAGGGACTGGAAACACCATATATTTT; CDR3: CASSPGTGNTIYF
D: -; size: few; J: TRBJ2-3; V: TRBV7-3; DNA: TGTGCCACCTCGAAGGATACGCAGTATTTT; CDR3: CATSKDTQYF
D: -; size: -; J: TRBJ2-6; V: TRBV2; DNA: TGTGCCAGCAGTGAAGGGGCTCTCAACTCTGGGGCCAACGTCCTGACTTTC; CDR3: CASSEGALNSGANVLTF
D: -; size: -; J: TRBJ2-1; V: TRBV27; DNA: TGTGCCAGCAGTTTAGGGTATGAGCAGTTCTTC; CDR3: CASSLGYEQFF
D: -; size: -; J: TRBJ2-3; V: TRBV7-9; DNA: TGTGCCAGCAGCTTAAGGCGGTCTGCTTCGGATACGCAGTATTTT; CDR3: CASSLRRSASDTQYF
D: -; size: few; J: TRBJ1-1; V: TRBV28; DNA: TGTGCCAGCAGTTTATACGGCGGAGGGGGCACTGAAGCTTTCTTT; CDR3: CASSLYGGGGTEAFF
D: -; size: -; J: TRBJ2-2; V: TRBV9; DNA: TGTGCCAGCAGCTTACCCGGATTGAATGCCGGGGAGCTGTTTTTT; CDR3: CASSLPGLNAGELFF
D: -; size: -; J: TRBJ2-2; V: TRBV30; DNA: TGTGCCTGGAGTGACAGCGACACCGGGGAGCTGTTTTTT; CDR3: CAWSDSDTGELFF
D: TRBD1; size: -; J: TRBJ2-7; V: TRBV9; DNA: TGTGCCAGCAGCGTAGGAGGGGGCGGCTACGAGCAGCACTTC; CDR3: CASSVGGGGYEQHF
D: -; size: -; J: TRBJ1-1; V: TRBV11-2; DNA: TGTGCCAGCAGGGGGATCAGACGGAACACTGAAGCTTTCTTT; CDR3: CASRGIRRNTEAFF
D: -; size: -; J: TRBJ2-7; V: TRBV29-1; DNA: TGCAGCGTTGAACTCACCCGTATCGGCTACGAGCAGTACTTC; CDR3: CSVELTRIGYEQYF